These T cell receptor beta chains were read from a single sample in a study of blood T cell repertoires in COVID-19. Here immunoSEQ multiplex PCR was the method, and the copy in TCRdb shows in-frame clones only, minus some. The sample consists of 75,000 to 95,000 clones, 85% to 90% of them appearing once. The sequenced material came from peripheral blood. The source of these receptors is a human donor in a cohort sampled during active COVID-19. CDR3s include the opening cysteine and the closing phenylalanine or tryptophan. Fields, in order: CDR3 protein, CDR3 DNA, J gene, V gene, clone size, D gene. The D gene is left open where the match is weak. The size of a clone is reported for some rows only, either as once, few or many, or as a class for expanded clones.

CDR3 protein: CASSQSPTAGNTIYF
CDR3 DNA: TGTGCCAGCAGCCAAAGCCCAACCGCTGGAAACACCATATATTTT
J gene: TRBJ1-3
V gene: TRBV5-4
clone size: .
D gene: .

CDR3 protein: CASSPIAGGPSGELFF
CDR3 DNA: TGTGCCAGCAGTCCTATAGCGGGAGGGCCCTCCGGGGAGCTGTTTTTT
J gene: TRBJ2-2
V gene: TRBV11-2
clone size: .
D gene: TRBD2

CDR3 protein: CASRLAGPTDTQYF
CDR3 DNA: TGCGCCAGCAGACTAGCGGGGCCCACAGATACGCAGTATTTT
J gene: TRBJ2-3
V gene: TRBV5-1
clone size: .
D gene: TRBD2

CDR3 protein: CASSPGQGGSQPQHF
CDR3 DNA: TGTGCCAGCTCACCAGGGCAGGGGGGATCTCAGCCCCAGCATTTT
J gene: TRBJ1-5
V gene: TRBV18
clone size: .
D gene: TRBD1

CDR3 protein: CASSLGAYQPQHF
CDR3 DNA: TGTGCCAGCAGCTTGGGGGCTTATCAGCCCCAGCATTTT
J gene: TRBJ1-5
V gene: TRBV5-5
clone size: .
D gene: .

CDR3 protein: CASSNNAYEQYF
CDR3 DNA: TGCGCCAGCAGCAATAATGCCTACGAGCAGTACTTC
J gene: TRBJ2-7
V gene: TRBV5-1
clone size: few
D gene: .

CDR3 protein: CASRLTSLAKDEQFF
CDR3 DNA: TGTGCCAGCCGACTAACTAGTCTAGCTAAGGATGAGCAGTTCTTC
J gene: TRBJ2-1
V gene: TRBV7-2
clone size: once
D gene: .

CDR3 protein: CASSSGTGADEQYF
CDR3 DNA: TGCGCCAGCAGCTCCGGGACAGGGGCAGACGAGCAGTACTTC
J gene: TRBJ2-7
V gene: TRBV5-1
clone size: .
D gene: TRBD1

CDR3 protein: CASSELTSGETQYF
CDR3 DNA: TGTGCCAGCAGTGAATTGACTTCTGGGGAGACCCAGTACTTC
J gene: TRBJ2-5
V gene: TRBV2
clone size: .
D gene: .

CDR3 protein: CASSGQGTGNTIYF
CDR3 DNA: TGTGCCAGCAGTGGGCAGGGGACCGGAAACACCATATATTTT
J gene: TRBJ1-3
V gene: TRBV2
clone size: .
D gene: .